The next 27 T cell receptor beta chains were all read from a single sample in a study of blood T cell repertoires in COVID-19. Using immunoSEQ multiplex PCR, the repertoire was profiled, and TCRdb retains in-frame clones only, with some absent. The sample contains 100,000 to 150,000 clones, around 89% of which appear only once. The sequenced sample consisted of peripheral blood. The receptor set was obtained from a man in his fifties or sixties with COVID-19, enrolled during active disease.

The V gene is TRBV7-2, the J gene TRBJ1-2, with 7 nucleotides matching TRBD1. Trimming cost V 4 bases and J 8 bases; bases outside gene matches: 13. The germline CDR1 and CDR2 sequences are SGHTA and FQGNSA. The CDR3 contains 15 residues. CDR3 protein: CASSSVADRMRGYTF. In DNA, the CDR3 is TGTGCCAGCAGCTCAGTGGCGGACAGGATGCGAGGCTACACCTTC.

The rearrangement uses TRBV5-1 and TRBJ1-5, with no clear D. V lost 3 bases, J lost 0 bases, and 10 bases lay in between. CDR1 and CDR2 (germline): SGHRS, YFSETQ. The CDR3 is 15 residues long. The CDR3, as DNA: TGCGCCAGCAGCTCCGGGGTAGATAGCAATCAGCCCCAGCATTTT. It codes for CASSSGVDSNQPQHF.

V gene TRBV4-3 combines with J gene TRBJ2-1; D is undetermined. This CDR3 spans 13 amino acids. Between the trimmed V and J ends, which lost 4 bases and 4 bases, there was a span of 8 bases. Germline CDR1 is LGHNA and CDR2 is YSLEER. CDR3 nucleotide sequence: TGCGCCAGCAGCCCAACGGTTTACAATGAGCAGTTCTTC. Its protein product is CASSPTVYNEQFF.

This clone has a single count. The chain couples TRBV19 to TRBJ1-5; D remains ambiguous. Trimming took off 6 bases at V and 2 bases at J, with 8 bases between the two ends. Germline V gives CDR1 LNHDA, CDR2 SQIVND (reference sequence). The CDR3 is 13 amino acids. This CDR3 reads CASRLQGNQPQHF. As DNA, the CDR3 is TGTGCCAGTAGATTGCAGGGCAATCAGCCCCAGCATTTT. Full variable domain (remainder filled in from reference TRBV19 and TRBJ1-5): DGGITQSPKYLFRKEGQNVTLSCEQNLNHDAMYWYRQDPGQGLRLIYYSQIVNDFQKGDIAEGYSVSREKKESFPLTVTSAQKNPTAFYLCASRLQGNQPQHFGDGTRLSIL.

The CDR3 sequence: CASSRGLAGGPWETQYF. As DNA, the CDR3 is TGCGCCAGCAGTCGCGGACTAGCGGGGGGGCCATGGGAGACCCAGTACTTC. The V gene is TRBV5-1, the J gene TRBJ2-5; 15 nucleotides align to TRBD2. Germline trimming cut 5 bases from V and 5 bases from J; bases unmatched to any gene: 10. The CDR3 extends over 17 amino acids. Germline V lookup: CDR1 SGHRS, CDR2 YFSETQ.

The chain is built from TRBV20-1 and TRBJ2-7; possibly TRBD1 for D (5 bases). Trimming removed 3 bases from V and 4 bases from J, with 7 bases in between. Germline lookup yields CDR1 DFQATT and CDR2 SNEGSKA (reference sequence). The CDR3 is made up of 11 amino acids. DNA for the CDR3: TGCAGTGCTAGGGCAGGGTACGAGCAGTACTTC. Its translation: CSARAGYEQYF.

The chain recombines TRBV12-3 or TRBV12-4 with TRBJ1-6; D uncertain. Trimming took off 5 bases at V and 8 bases at J, with 10 bases between the two ends. The CDR3 extends over 13 amino acids. The CDR3 DNA is TGTGCCAGCAGTCGGGGTGGATATTCACCCCTCCACTTT. Translated, it gives CASSRGGYSPLHF.

The CDR3 reads CASSFEVGNIQYF. CDR3 nucleotide sequence: TGTGCCAGCAGTTTTGAGGTCGGAAACATTCAGTACTTC. V is TRBV12-3 or TRBV12-4 and J is TRBJ2-4; no clear D gene. CDR3 length: 13 residues. V was trimmed by 3 bases and J by 6 bases, leaving 9 bases between them.

The V gene is TRBV4-1, the J gene TRBJ1-3, with D perhaps matching TRBD1 (5 bases). V lost 1 base and J lost 8, with 15 bases in between. CDR3 size: 15 residues. Germline CDR1 and CDR2: MGHRA and YSYEKL. Here the CDR3 DNA reads TGCGCCAGCAGCCAAGGCGGACACGCCCGGGACACCATATATTTT. It specifies CASSQGGHARDTIYF.

This sequence joins TRBV7-9 and TRBJ2-1; 7 bases are a match to TRBD1. There are 16 residues in the CDR3. Germline V gene sequence: CDR1 SEHNR, CDR2 FQNEAQ (reference sequence). Trimming at V came to 2 bases and at J to 2 bases, leaving 6 bases not matched to a gene. CDR3 in DNA: TGTGCCAGCAGCTTAAAGCCCGGGACAGCCTACAATGAGCAGTTCTTC. Residues: CASSLKPGTAYNEQFF. The full variable domain, completed using reference TRBV7-9 and TRBJ2-1, is DTGVSQNPRHKITKRGQNVTFRCDPISEHNRLYWYRQTLGQGPEFLTYFQNEAQLEKSRLLSDRFSAERPKGSFSTLEIQRTEQGDSAMYLCASSLKPGTAYNEQFFGPGTRLTVL.

The V gene is TRBV2, the J gene TRBJ2-5; 8 bases align to TRBD2. Germline trimming cut 7 bases from V and 0 bases from J; bases unmatched to any gene: 7. In germline, CDR1 is SNHLY, CDR2 FYNNEI. The CDR3 consists of 15 residues. The CDR3 is CASKDREGYQETQYF. In DNA, the CDR3 is TGTGCCAGCAAAGACCGGGAGGGATACCAAGAGACCCAGTACTTC.

The chain carries TRBV7-2 and TRBJ2-7, with TRBD1 identical over 10 bases. This CDR3 has 14 residues. V lost 7 bases to trimming and J lost 1 base; unmatched junction nucleotides: 4. Germline CDR1 is SGHTA and CDR2 is FQGNSA. DNA of the CDR3: TGTGCCAGCATCCGGGACAGGGGTTCCTACGAGCAGTACTTC. It yields the protein CASIRDRGSYEQYF.

The genes are TRBV6-5 and TRBJ1-5, with D possibly TRBD1 on 5 matching bases. The CDR3 has 11 amino acids. The germline CDR1 and CDR2 sequences are MNHEY and SVGAGI. V was trimmed by 5 bases and J by 12 bases, leaving 11 bases between them. The CDR3 DNA reads TGTGCCAGCAGTCCCCAGGGTGTCCAGCATTTT. Translation: CASSPQGVQHF.

The chain recombines TRBV5-6 with TRBJ1-2, with D possibly matching TRBD1 (5 bases). Looked up from germline, CDR1 is SGHDT and CDR2 is YYEEEE. CDR3 size: 16 residues. V was trimmed by 4 bases and J by 8 bases, leaving 24 bases between them. DNA for the CDR3: TGTGCCAGCAGCCCTCCTTCAGGTGGGGCCAGTCTGGGCTACACCTTC. It specifies CASSPPSGGASLGYTF.

This chain uses TRBV12-3 or TRBV12-4 with TRBJ1-2; D unresolved. V was trimmed by 3 bases and J by 4 bases, leaving 9 bases between them. CDR3 size: 13 residues. In nucleotides, the CDR3 is TGTGCCAGCAGTTTTCAGGATGCCTATGGCTACACCTTC. It specifies CASSFQDAYGYTF.

The rearrangement joins TRBV12-3 or TRBV12-4 to TRBJ1-2, with 7 positions matching TRBD1. V shed 7 bases, J shed 8 bases, and the junction held 10 bases outside the gene matches. CDR3 length: 13 amino acids. The CDR3 region is CASILTGDSGYTF. The CDR3 nucleotides are TGTGCCAGCATCCTAACAGGGGATTCGGGCTACACCTTC.

The gene calls are TRBV5-1 and TRBJ2-7; D perhaps matches TRBD1 (6 bases). Trimming pared 4 bases from V and 0 bases from J, leaving 11 bases between. CDR1 is SGHRS and CDR2 is YFSETQ in the germline V gene. This CDR3 has 14 amino acids. The CDR3 protein is CASSRTDSSYEQYF. CDR3 coding DNA: TGCGCCAGCAGCCGGACAGACAGCTCCTACGAGCAGTACTTC.

The chain has TRBV3-1 (or the pseudogene TRBV3-2) and TRBJ1-5; 7 bases are shared with TRBD1. V dropped 5 bases and J dropped 3; count of bases not matched to a gene: 7. Germline CDR1 is LGHDT and CDR2 is YNNKEL (reference sequence). This CDR3 has 15 residues. CDR3 residues: CASSLQGKFNQPQHF. The CDR3 bases are TGTGCCAGCAGCTTACAGGGGAAATTCAATCAGCCCCAGCATTTT.

The chain carries TRBV28 and TRBJ1-2, with 7 bases that match TRBD1. The V gene end was trimmed by 8 bases and the J gene end by 1 base; junction bases not matched to a gene: 4. From germline, CDR1 is MDHEN and CDR2 SYDVKM. The CDR3 contains 13 residues. The CDR3 DNA follows: TGTGCCAGCGGGGGACAGCTTAACTATGGCTACACCTTC. Translated: CASGGQLNYGYTF.

This chain uses TRBV15 with TRBJ2-1; TRBD1 might be the D (5 bases). The CDR3 totals 14 residues. Germline V CDR1 and CDR2: LNHNV, YYDKDF (reference sequence). V lost 4 bases and J 0 bases, leaving 7 bases between the germline ends. CDR3 bases: TGTGCCACCAGCATAACAGGCTCCTACAATGAGCAGTTCTTC. Translating it yields CATSITGSYNEQFF.

The genes are TRBV5-4 and TRBJ2-7, with 9 nucleotides matching TRBD1. Germline assignment: CDR1 SGHNT and CDR2 YYREEE (reference sequence). CDR3 size: 15 residues. J was trimmed by 2 bases and V by 0 bases; bases with no gene match: 3. The CDR3: CASSLGGTGTYEQYF. DNA for the CDR3: TGTGCCAGCAGCTTGGGTGGGACAGGGACCTACGAGCAGTACTTC.

This clone appeared once. The chain employs TRBV19 and TRBJ2-5; 8 nucleotides match TRBD1. CDR3 size: 14 residues. The ends lost 3 bases at V and 4 bases at J; junction bases unmatched: 4. Per germline, CDR1 LNHDA and CDR2 SQIVND (reference sequence). CDR3 in amino acids: CASSIGTGGETQYF. CDR3 nucleotide sequence: TGTGCCAGTAGTATTGGAACAGGGGGAGAGACCCAGTACTTC. Together with reference TRBV19 and TRBJ2-5, the CDR3 gives the full variable domain: DGGITQSPKYLFRKEGQNVTLSCEQNLNHDAMYWYRQDPGQGLRLIYYSQIVNDFQKGDIAEGYSVSREKKESFPLTVTSAQKNPTAFYLCASSIGTGGETQYFGPGTRLLVL.

The chain carries TRBV5-4 and TRBJ2-5; a weak D match, TRBD2 (6 bases). The germline V gene has CDR1 SGHNT and CDR2 YYREEE (reference sequence). V was clipped by 0 bases and J by 6 bases, with 12 bases between them. CDR3 size: 14 residues. DNA for the CDR3: TGTGCCAGCAGCTTGGATGCGGGGCATAAGACCCAGTACTTC. As protein: CASSLDAGHKTQYF. The full variable domain, completed using reference TRBV5-4 and TRBJ2-5, is ETGVTQSPTHLIKTRGQQVTLRCSSQSGHNTVSWYQQALGQGPQFIFQYYREEENGRGNFPPRFSGLQFPNYSSELNVNALELDDSALYLCASSLDAGHKTQYFGPGTRLLVL.

This chain joins TRBV18 and TRBJ1-3, with 7 bases matching TRBD1. The CDR3 covers 15 residues. J lost 0 bases, V lost 3 bases, and 2 bases had no gene match. Germline V CDR1 and CDR2: KGHSH, LQKENI. The CDR3 region has the DNA TGTGCCAGCTCACCTGGGACAGACTCTGGAAACACCATATATTTT. It yields the protein CASSPGTDSGNTIYF.

The chain couples TRBV27 to TRBJ1-3, with D unresolved. Per the germline V gene, CDR1 is MNHEY and CDR2 is SMNVEV (reference sequence). The ends were cut back, 5 bases at V and 0 bases at J, with 8 bases in the middle. The CDR3 extends over 14 amino acids. The CDR3 loop reads CASSKLSSGNTIYF. In DNA form, the CDR3 reads TGTGCCAGCAGTAAATTGAGCTCTGGAAACACCATATATTTT.

The CDR3 DNA reads TGTGCCAGCAGCTTTCCGGGACAGGGGTTCGCTTTCTTT. This gives the protein CASSFPGQGFAFF. This chain connects TRBV7-3 to TRBJ1-1, with 10 bases aligning to TRBD1. CDR1 is SGHTA, CDR2 FQGTGA, per germline. V gave up 3 bases and J gave up 11 bases; unmatched junction bases: 6. CDR3 length equals 13 residues. The whole variable domain, remainder taken from reference TRBV7-3 and TRBJ1-1, is GAGVSQTPSNKVTEKGKYVELRCDPISGHTALYWYRQSLGQGPEFLIYFQGTGAADDSGLPNDRFFAVRPEGSVSTLKIQRTERGDSAVYLCASSFPGQGFAFFGQGTRLTVV.

The chain couples TRBV7-9 to TRBJ1-2; weak D call: TRBD1 (6 bases). The CDR3 has 15 residues. V was cut by 6 bases and J by 0 bases, with 14 bases left in between. Per the germline V gene, CDR1 is SEHNR and CDR2 is FQNEAQ (reference sequence). This CDR3 is CASSQTGLANYGYTF. CDR3 DNA sequence: TGTGCCAGCAGTCAAACAGGGTTAGCTAACTATGGCTACACCTTC.